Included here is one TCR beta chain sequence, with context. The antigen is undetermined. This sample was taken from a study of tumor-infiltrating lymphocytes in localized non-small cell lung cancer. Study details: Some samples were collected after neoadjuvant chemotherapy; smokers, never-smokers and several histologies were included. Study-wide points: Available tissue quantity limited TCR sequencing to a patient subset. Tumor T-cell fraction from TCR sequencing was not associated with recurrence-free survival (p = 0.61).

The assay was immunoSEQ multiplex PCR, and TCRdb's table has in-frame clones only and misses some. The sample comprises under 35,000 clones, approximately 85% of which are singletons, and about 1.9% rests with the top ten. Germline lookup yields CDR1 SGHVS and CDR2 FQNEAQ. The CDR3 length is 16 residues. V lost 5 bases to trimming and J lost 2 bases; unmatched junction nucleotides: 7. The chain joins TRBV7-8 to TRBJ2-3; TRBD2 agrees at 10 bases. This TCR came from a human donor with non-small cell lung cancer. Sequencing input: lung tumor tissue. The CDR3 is CASSMLAGAFTDTQYF. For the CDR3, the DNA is TGTGCCAGCAGCATGCTAGCGGGGGCTTTCACAGATACGCAGTATTTT.